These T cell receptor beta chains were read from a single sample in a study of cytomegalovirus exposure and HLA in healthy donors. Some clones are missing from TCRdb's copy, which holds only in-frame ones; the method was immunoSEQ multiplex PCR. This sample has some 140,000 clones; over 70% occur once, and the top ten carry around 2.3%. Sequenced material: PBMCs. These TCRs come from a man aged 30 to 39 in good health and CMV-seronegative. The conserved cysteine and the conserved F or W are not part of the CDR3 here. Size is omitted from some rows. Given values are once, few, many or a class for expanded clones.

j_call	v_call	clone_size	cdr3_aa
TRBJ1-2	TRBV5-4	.	ASSVPTGPNYGYT
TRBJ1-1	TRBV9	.	ASSVGRRSNTEAF
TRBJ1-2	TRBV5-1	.	ASSPPGGEGGYT
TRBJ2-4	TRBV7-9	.	ASSLETKGGIQY
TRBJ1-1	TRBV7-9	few	ASSTRVNTEAF
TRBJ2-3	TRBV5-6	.	ASSLPSGGDSLTQY
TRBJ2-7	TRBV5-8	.	ASGETGGFYEQY
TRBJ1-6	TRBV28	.	ASRILRNSPLH
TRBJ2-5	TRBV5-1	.	ASSSALTGFVETQY
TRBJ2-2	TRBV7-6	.	ASSLATYGELF
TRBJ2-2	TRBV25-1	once	ASSESGGLGGELF
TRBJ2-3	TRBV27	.	ASSVRRGVLDTQY
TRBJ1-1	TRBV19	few	ASKAGDLNTEAF
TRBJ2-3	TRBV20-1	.	SVRYPDTQY
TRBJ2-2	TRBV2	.	ASRQGSTGELF
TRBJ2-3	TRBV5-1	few	ASSLGDNTDTQY